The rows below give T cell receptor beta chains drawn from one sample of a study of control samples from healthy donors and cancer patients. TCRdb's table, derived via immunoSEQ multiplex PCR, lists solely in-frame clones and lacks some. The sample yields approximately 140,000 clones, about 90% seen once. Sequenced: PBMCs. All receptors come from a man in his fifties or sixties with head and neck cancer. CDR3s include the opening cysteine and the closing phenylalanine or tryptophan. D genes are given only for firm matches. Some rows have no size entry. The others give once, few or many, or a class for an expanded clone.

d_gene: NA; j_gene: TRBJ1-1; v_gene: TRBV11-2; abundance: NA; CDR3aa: CASSSVGQAFF; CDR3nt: TGTGCCAGCAGCTCAGTTGGTCAAGCTTTCTTT
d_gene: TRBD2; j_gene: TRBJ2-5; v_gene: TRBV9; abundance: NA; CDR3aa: CASSVAGSGGLETQYF; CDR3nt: TGTGCCAGCAGCGTAGCGGGTAGCGGGGGTCTGGAGACCCAGTACTTC
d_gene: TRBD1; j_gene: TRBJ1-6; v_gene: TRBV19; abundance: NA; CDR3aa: CASSTEGQRENSPLHF; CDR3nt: TGTGCCAGTAGTACGGAGGGACAGAGGGAAAATTCACCCCTCCACTTT
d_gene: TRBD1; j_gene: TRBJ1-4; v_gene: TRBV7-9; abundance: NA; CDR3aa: CASSTHRQGGVEKLFF; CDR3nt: TGTGCCAGCAGCACCCACCGACAGGGAGGCGTTGAAAAACTGTTTTTT
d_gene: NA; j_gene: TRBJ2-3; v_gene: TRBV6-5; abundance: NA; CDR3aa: CASRDMLAADTQYF; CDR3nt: TGTGCCAGCAGAGATATGCTAGCTGCAGATACGCAGTATTTT
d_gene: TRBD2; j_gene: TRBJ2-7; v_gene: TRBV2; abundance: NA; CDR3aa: CASKRGGYEQYF; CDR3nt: TGTGCCAGCAAACGCGGGGGCTACGAGCAGTACTTC
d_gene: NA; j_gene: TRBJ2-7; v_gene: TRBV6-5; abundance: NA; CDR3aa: CASSADLSWGNEQYF; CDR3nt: TGTGCCAGCAGCGCCGACTTATCTTGGGGGAACGAGCAGTACTTC
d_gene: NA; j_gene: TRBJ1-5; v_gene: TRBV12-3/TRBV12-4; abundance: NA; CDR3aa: CASNEQENQPQHF; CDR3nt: TGTGCCAGCAACGAACAGGAGAATCAGCCCCAGCATTTT
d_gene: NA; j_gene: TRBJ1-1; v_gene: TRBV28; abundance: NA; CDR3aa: CASRGTEAFF; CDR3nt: TGTGCCAGTAGGGGGACAGAAGCTTTCTTT
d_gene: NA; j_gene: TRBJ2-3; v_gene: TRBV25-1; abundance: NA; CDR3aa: CASRSLGTDTQYF; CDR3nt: TGTGCCAGCAGAAGCCTGGGGACAGATACGCAGTATTTT
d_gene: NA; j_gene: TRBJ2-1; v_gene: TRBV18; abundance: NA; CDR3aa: CASSPTPGSTYNEQFF; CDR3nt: TGTGCCAGCTCACCAACTCCAGGGTCGACCTACAATGAGCAGTTCTTC
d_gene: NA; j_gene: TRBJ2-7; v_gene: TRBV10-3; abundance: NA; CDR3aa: CAIGPGEAYEQYF; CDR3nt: TGTGCCATCGGGCCGGGTGAAGCCTACGAGCAGTACTTC
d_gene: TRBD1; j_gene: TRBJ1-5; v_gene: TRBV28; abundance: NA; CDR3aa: CASSVTGVGIQPQHF; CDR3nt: TGTGCCAGCAGTGTAACAGGGGTAGGGATTCAGCCCCAGCATTTT
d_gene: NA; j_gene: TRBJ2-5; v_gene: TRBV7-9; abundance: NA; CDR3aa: CASSLKYRLQETQYF; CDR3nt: TGTGCCAGCAGCTTAAAATACAGGCTACAAGAGACCCAGTACTTC
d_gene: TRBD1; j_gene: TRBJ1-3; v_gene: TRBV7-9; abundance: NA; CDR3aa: CASSFLGQGYGNTIYF; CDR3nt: TGTGCCAGCAGCTTCCTGGGACAGGGTTATGGAAACACCATATATTTT
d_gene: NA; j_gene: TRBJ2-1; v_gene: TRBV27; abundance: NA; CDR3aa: CASSSRTPGRYNEQFF; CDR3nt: TGTGCCAGCAGTTCCCGGACACCCGGGCGCTACAATGAGCAGTTCTTC
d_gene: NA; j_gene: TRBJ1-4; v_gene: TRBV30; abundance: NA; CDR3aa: CVTSDGAKKLFF; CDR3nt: TGTGTCACGTCCGACGGGGCGAAGAAACTGTTTTTT
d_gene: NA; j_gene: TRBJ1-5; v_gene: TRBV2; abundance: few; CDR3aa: CASSGDGSNQPQHF; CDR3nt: TGTGCCAGCAGTGGAGATGGTAGCAATCAGCCCCAGCATTTT
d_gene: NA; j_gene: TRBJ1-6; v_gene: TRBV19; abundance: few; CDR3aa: CATQGLLSPLHF; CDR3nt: TGTGCCACCCAGGGCCTATTGTCACCCCTCCACTTT
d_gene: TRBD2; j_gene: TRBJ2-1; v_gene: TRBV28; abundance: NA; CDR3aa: CASSLYGGTSGSGSYNEQFF; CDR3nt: TGTGCCAGCAGTCTATATGGGGGGACTAGCGGGAGTGGGTCCTACAATGAGCAGTTCTTC
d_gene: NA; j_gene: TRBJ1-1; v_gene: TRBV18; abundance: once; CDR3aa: CASSPPGLTNTEAFF; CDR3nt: TGTGCCAGCTCACCACCGGGACTGACAAACACTGAAGCTTTCTTT
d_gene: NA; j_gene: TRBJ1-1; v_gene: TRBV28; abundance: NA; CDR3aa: CASSFTLIGRAEAFF; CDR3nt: TGTGCCAGCAGTTTTACCCTAATCGGCAGGGCTGAAGCTTTCTTT
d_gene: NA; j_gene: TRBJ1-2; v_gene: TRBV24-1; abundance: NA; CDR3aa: CATSDPNYGYTF; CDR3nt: TGTGCCACCAGTGATCCTAACTATGGCTACACCTTC
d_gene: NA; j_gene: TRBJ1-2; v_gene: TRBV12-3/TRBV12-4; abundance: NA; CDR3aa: CASSFGGTAGYTF; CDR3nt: TGTGCCAGCAGTTTCGGGGGTACAGCTGGCTACACCTTC
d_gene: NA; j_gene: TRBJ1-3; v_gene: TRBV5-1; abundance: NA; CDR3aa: CASSSGTQGNTIYF; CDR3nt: TGCGCCAGCAGCTCGGGGACACAGGGAAACACCATATATTTT
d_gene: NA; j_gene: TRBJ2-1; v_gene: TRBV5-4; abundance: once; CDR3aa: CASSRRGQMNEQFF; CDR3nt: TGTGCCAGCAGCAGAAGAGGGCAGATGAATGAGCAGTTCTTC
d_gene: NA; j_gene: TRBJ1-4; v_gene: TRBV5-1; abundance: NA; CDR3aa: CASSSQGSGVEKLFF; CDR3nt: TGCGCCAGCAGCTCACAGGGTTCCGGGGTCGAAAAACTGTTTTTT
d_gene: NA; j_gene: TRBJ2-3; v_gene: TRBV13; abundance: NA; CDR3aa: CASSTGLTDTQYF; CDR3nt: TGTGCCAGCAGCACGGGCCTCACAGATACGCAGTATTTT
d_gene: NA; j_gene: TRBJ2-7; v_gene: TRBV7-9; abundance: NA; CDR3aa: CASSPSAAYEQYF; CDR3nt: TGTGCCAGCAGTCCAAGTGCCGCCTACGAGCAGTACTTC
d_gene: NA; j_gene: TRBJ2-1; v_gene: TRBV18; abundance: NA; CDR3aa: CASSPEVSGFGEQFF; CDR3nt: TGTGCCAGCTCACCCGAGGTCTCCGGCTTTGGTGAGCAGTTCTTC
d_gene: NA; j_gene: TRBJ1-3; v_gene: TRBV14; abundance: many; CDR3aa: CASSQVYSGNTIYF; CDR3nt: TGTGCCAGCAGCCAAGTTTACTCTGGAAACACCATATATTTT